This record concerns one TCR beta chain sequence. A few counts support this clonotype. No antigen is known for it. No much larger clonotype is one base removed from it; base qualities were not supplied. The CDR3 starts with the cysteine, ends with the phenylalanine, and has 16 residues. Solely the CDR3 DNA is kept, with 48 bases framed from the first base. CDR1 and CDR2 (SNHLY, FYNNEI) derive from the germline V gene. V is reduced by 2 bases and J by 1 base, leaving a spacing of 14 bases between them. The data originate from a study of T-cell reconstitution after alpha-beta-depleted transplantation in children (dated by TCRdb to 2016 to 2017). In terms of the full investigation: T-cell immune reconstitution after TCRalphabeta/CD19-depleted allogeneic hematopoietic cell transplantation in children was quantitatively tracked in the study by means of TCR repertoire profiling.

General study outcomes and caveats: Apparently early alphabetaT-cell count recovery about two months after transplant reportedly relied on only several hundred rapidly expanded clones derived from non-depleted graft cells. Over the following months the frequencies of hyperexpanded clones went down, and after one year T-cell counts and TCRbeta diversity were mostly credited to newly produced T cells. The high TCRbeta diversity at day 60 in some patients was ascribed to recipient T cells and intrathymic progenitors that had survived conditioning.

Library method: PCR. The instrument given in TCRdb is Illumina HiSeq 2500. TCR libraries were prepared with molecular barcoding, using unique molecular identifiers to normalize TCRbeta repertoire quantification. In-frame beta chains were kept once TCRdb had trimmed the public reads at Q25 with fastp and called clones with MiXCR. Records with the same CDR3 protein are collapsed into one entry carrying the most frequent genes and DNA. The sample table holds tens of thousands of distinct CDR3 sequences, of which 15% to 20% were seen once. Approximately 55% of the sample lies in the top ten. In the paper's terms, the treatment or condition label means: allogeneic hematopoietic cell transplantation with graft depleted of TCRalphabeta T cells and CD19 B cells. The transplant recipients were children given TCRalphabeta/CD19-depleted allogeneic hematopoietic cell grafts.

The sequence is built from TRBV2 and TRBJ2-5; matching of 6 bases hints at TRBD2 as the D gene. Sequenced here: PBMCs, mostly from graft donor cells, sampled 360 days after TCRalphabeta/CD19-depleted stem cell transplant. This TCR was sampled from a male patient between 2 and 10 years old who had a stem cell transplant for acute lymphoblastic leukemia, so the T cells may come from the graft donor. The nucleotides are TGTGCCAGCAGTGAAAACCCAGCGGAGGGCCAAGAGACCCAGTACTTC. Its protein is CASSENPAEGQETQYF.